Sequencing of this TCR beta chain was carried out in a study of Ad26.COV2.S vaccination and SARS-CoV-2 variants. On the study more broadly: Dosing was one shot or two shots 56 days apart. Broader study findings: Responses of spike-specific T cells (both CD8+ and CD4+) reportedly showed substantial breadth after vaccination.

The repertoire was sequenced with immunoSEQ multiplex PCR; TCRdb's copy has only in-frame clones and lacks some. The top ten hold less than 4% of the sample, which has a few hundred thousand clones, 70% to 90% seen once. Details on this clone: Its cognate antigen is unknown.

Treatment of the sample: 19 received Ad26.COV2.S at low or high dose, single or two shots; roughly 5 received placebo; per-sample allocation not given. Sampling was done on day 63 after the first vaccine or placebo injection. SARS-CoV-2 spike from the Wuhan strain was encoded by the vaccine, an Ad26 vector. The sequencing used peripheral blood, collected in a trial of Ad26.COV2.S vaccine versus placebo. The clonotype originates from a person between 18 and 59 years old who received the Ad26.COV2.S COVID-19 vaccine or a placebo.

In nucleotides, the CDR3 is TGTGCCACCAGCAGAGATCTCGATCAGCCCCAGCATTTT. As protein: CATSRDLDQPQHF. This chain joins TRBV15 and TRBJ1-5; D is unresolved. Per germline, CDR1 LNHNV and CDR2 YYDKDF (reference sequence). CDR3 length: 13 amino acids. Trimming removed 0 bases from V and 5 bases from J, with 5 bases in between. Using reference TRBV15 and TRBJ1-5 for the parts outside the CDR3, the full variable domain is DAMVIQNPRYQVTQFGKPVTLSCSQTLNHNVMYWYQQKSSQAPKLLFHYYDKDFNNEADTPDNFQSRRPNTSFCFLDIRSPGLGDTAMYLCATSRDLDQPQHFGDGTRLSIL.